Given below is one T cell receptor (beta chain) in context. Which antigen it targets is not known. No much larger clone exists at a distance of one base, and base qualities are not known. This sample stems from a study of cytomegalovirus exposure and HLA in healthy donors listed by TCRdb under 2017. A note on the overall study: According to a later analysis, the approximately 120 validation repertoires were produced on the same platform as the roughly 600 repertoires of the first cohort. The study aimed to test whether signatures of past pathogen exposure could be identified by cataloging public T cell receptors. Along with the roughly 700-subject first cohort, a separate validation cohort of over 90 different subjects was used. High-throughput TCR immunosequencing, statistical association of individual TCRs with disease status, and machine learning were combined to predict cytomegalovirus infection status.

Study-wide conclusions, independent of this receptor: The validation cohort had no HLA typing available for a later analysis, so co-occurrence within that cohort was assessed over all 130 or so repertoires. In the study, approximately 150 TCR beta chains were listed as associated with cytomegalovirus. Most TCR sequences were seen in very few donors, while some public TCRs were found in many individuals. Subsequent analysis determined that TCRs grouped into clusters in the first cohort also showed a tendency toward co-occurrence across the roughly 120 validation repertoires, and about 94% of cluster scores exceeded 0. The authors suggested that the approach could potentially be generalized to other disease states and immunological phenotypes. A few of the identified cytomegalovirus-associated TCR beta chains were confirmed in vitro to be specific for cytomegalovirus antigens. The classifier was reported to diagnose cytomegalovirus status with high specificity and sensitivity in both the original cohort and the validation cohort.

The library relied on the immunoSEQ multiplex PCR assay. As for how the authors treated the data: A statistical classification framework was built for diagnosing cytomegalovirus status from the catalog of TCR beta chain sequences. Entries here come from immuneACCESS through TCRdb and include only in-frame sequences with V and J called. Some clones fail to appear in such tables; in the studies checked, an unresolved V gene covers under half of the shortfall, and the cause of the remainder is unknown. That table gives V, J and clone size, and the DNA gave D and trimming. The sample contains 200,000 to 300,000 clones, about 92% of them found a single time. The top ten clonotypes cover 3.1% of the sample. Donors formed part of the validation cohort, which comprised 95 to 150 subjects and was distinct from the first cohort of 550 to 850 subjects. V loses 8 bases of germline sequence and J loses 1 base, and the interval between the two ends is 12 bases. Via the germline V gene, CDR1 is WSHSY and CDR2 SAAADI. The CDR3 sequence holds 13 residues, the cysteine and phenylalanine included. The entry retains the CDR3 DNA only, 39 bases that are in frame from base 1.

Material for sequencing was PBMCs. The source is a woman in her twenties or thirties in good health and CMV-seronegative. The V and J genes are TRBV10-2 and TRBJ2-7, with a weak D call of TRBD1 (6 bases match). The bases read TGCGCCAGCCGTACACAGGGATCCTACGAGCAGTACTTC. It specifies CASRTQGSYEQYF.